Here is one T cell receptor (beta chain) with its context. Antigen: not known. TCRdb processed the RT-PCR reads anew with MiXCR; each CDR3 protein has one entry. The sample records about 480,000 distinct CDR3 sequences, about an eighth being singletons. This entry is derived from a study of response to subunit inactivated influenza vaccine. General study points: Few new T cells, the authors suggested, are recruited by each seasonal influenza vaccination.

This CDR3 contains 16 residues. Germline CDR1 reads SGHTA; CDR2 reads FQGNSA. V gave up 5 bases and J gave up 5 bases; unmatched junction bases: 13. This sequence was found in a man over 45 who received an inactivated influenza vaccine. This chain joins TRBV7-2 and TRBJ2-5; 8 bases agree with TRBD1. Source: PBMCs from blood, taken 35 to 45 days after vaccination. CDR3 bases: TGTGCCAGCAGCCAACGCGCCGCAGGGGGCCGTGAGACCCAGTACTTC. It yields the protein CASSQRAAGGRETQYF.